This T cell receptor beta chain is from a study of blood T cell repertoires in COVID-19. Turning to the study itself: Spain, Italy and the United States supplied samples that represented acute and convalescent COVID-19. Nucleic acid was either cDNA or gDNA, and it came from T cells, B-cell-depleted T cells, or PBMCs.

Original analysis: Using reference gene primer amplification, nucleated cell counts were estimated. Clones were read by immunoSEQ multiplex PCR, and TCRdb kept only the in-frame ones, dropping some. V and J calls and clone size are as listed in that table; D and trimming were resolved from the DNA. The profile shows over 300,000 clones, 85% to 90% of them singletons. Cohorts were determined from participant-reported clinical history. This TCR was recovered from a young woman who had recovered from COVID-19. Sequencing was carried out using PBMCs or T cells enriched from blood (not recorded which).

CDR3 region: CASTYGLGTDTQYF. CDR3 coding DNA: TGTGCCAGCACGTACGGACTAGGCACAGATACGCAGTATTTT. V usage is TRBV5-4 and J usage is TRBJ2-3; 7 positions agree with TRBD2. CDR3 length equals 14 residues. Unmatched junction bases numbered 5, after V lost 6 bases and J lost 1 base. Germline CDR1 is SGHNT and CDR2 is YYREEE (reference sequence).